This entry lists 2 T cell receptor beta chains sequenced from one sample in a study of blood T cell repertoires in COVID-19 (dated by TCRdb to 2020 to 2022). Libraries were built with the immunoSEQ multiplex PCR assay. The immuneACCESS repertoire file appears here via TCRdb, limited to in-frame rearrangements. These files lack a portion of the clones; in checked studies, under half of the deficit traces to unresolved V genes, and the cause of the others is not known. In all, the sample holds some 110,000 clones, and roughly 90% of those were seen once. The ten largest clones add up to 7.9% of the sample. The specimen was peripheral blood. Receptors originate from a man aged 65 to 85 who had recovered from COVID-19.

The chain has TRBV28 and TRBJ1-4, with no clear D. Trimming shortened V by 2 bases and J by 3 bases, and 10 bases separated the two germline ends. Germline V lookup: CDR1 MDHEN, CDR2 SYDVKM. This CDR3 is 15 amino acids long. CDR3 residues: CASSLPMRANEKLFF. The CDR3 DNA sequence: TGTGCCAGCAGTTTACCCATGAGGGCTAATGAAAAACTGTTTTTT.

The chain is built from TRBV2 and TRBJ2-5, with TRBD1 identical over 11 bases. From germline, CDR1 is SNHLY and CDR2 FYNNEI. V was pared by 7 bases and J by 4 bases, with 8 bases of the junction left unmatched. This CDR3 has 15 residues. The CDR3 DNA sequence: TGTGCCAGCACTCGACGGGGACAGGGGGGAGAGACCCAGTACTTC. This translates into CASTRRGQGGETQYF. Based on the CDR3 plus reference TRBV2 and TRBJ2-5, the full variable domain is EPEVTQTPSHQVTQMGQEVILRCVPISNHLYFYWYRQILGQKVEFLVSFYNNEISEKSEIFDDQFSVERPDGSNFTLKIRSTKLEDSAMYFCASTRRGQGGETQYFGPGTRLLVL.